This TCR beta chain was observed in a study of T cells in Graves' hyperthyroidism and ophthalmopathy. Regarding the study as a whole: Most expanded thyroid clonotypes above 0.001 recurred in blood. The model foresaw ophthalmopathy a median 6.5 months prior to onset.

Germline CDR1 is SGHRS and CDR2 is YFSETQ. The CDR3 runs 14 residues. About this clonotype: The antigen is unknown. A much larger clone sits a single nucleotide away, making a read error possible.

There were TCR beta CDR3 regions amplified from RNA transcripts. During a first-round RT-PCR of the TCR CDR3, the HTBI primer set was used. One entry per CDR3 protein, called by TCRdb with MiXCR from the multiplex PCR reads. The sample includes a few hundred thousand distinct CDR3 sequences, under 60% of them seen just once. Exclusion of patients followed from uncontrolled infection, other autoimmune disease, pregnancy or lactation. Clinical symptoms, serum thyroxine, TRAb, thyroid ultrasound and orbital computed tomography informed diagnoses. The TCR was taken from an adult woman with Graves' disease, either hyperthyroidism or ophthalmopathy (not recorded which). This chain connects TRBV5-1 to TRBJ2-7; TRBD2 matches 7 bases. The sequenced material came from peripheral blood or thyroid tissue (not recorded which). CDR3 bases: TGCGCCAGCAGCTTTGGGGGGGTTTCCTACGAGCAGCACTTC. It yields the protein CASSFGGVSYEQHF.